The source of this TCR beta chain is a study of cytomegalovirus exposure and HLA in healthy donors. Study-level findings and limits: Associated with cytomegalovirus, according to the listing, were fewer than 200 TCR beta chains.

This CDR3 spans 15 amino acids. The V and J ends lost 7 bases and 1 base, in that order; junction bases with no gene match: 4. Per germline, CDR1 SGHAT and CDR2 FQNNGV. With regard to this clone: Its antigen is still unknown.

Primers for the PCR totalled 60 Vbeta and 13 Jbeta. TCRdb keeps only in-frame clones here, not all; method: immunoSEQ multiplex PCR. This sample contains approximately 140,000 clones. Sequenced material: PBMCs. This rearrangement joins TRBV11-2 to TRBJ2-1; 10 bases line up with TRBD2. The receptor was derived from a woman between 50 and 59 years old in good health and CMV-seronegative. CDR3 sequence (DNA): TGTGCCAGCACCTTTAGCGGGGGGTCCTACAATGAGCAGTTCTTC. This codes for CASTFSGGSYNEQFF.